This T cell receptor (beta chain) was profiled in a study of post-analysis software for immune sequencing data. With regard to this clonotype: Its specificity is not known.

Prepared libraries of TCR beta cDNA carried unique molecular identifiers. It was from approximately 0.91 to 9.4 million T cells that 450,000 to 550,000 cDNA molecules came. TCRdb recomputed calls from the PCR reads with MiXCR, one row per CDR3 protein. Counted here are about 540,000 distinct CDR3 sequences, approximately 31% occurring once; the ten biggest clones make up 4.5% to 7.5%. Germline CDR1 and CDR2: LGHNA and YNFKEQ. J gave up 0 bases and V 0 bases, and 12 bases lay outside the gene matches. This CDR3 has 20 residues. Overall study results and limits: When the samples were clustered directly with F measure, those that had been prepared in the same batch showed strong co-clustering. When compared against controls, multiple sclerosis patients showed significantly lower normalized Chao1 diversity. Relative to controls, patients had about five TRBV segments at higher frequency, with TRBV5-6, TRBV5-1 and TRBV20-1 among these.

The sequenced material came from blood. The gene calls are TRBV4-2 and TRBJ2-1; 9 positions match TRBD2. The TCR was taken from a girl younger than 18 with multiple sclerosis. The CDR3 reads CASSQEVGASGALSYNEQFF. The CDR3 DNA is TGTGCCAGCAGCCAAGAGGTCGGGGCTAGCGGGGCCCTCTCCTACAATGAGCAGTTCTTC.